This record covers a single T cell receptor (beta chain). Its binding antigen is unknown. One base away there is no much larger clone; base qualities are not given. From the cysteine up to the phenylalanine, the CDR3 has a length of 14 residues. Only the CDR3 DNA stays, 42 bases, in frame from base 1. After removal of 3 bases from V and 6 bases from J, the junction retains 7 bases not matched to a gene. The germline V gene provides CDR1 SGHDN and CDR2 FVKESK. The cohort consisted of 666 healthy bone marrow donors. At the time of sampling, every cohort member was nominally healthy, though immune exposures that went unrecorded were likely present. The donor was CMV seronegative and belonged to the group of 352 seronegative cohort members. Each donor provided a peripheral blood sample, and peripheral blood mononuclear cells were used for TCR beta sequencing. Genomic DNA extraction from the blood cell samples was performed with the Qiagen DNeasy Blood Extraction Kit.

Libraries were constructed by the immunoSEQ multiplex PCR assay. For the multiplex PCR, a mixture combining 60 forward primers for TCR Vbeta segments and 13 reverse primers for TCR Jbeta segments was used. Amplification of the CDR3 region of rearranged TCR beta genes was performed with a multiplex PCR assay on genomic DNA. Amplified TCR beta libraries were sequenced as 87-base-pair reads on the Illumina HiSeq System. In the paper's pipeline: A later analysis counted 75 million to 100 million unique TCR beta chains across the 666 repertoires, and roughly 10 million of these chains were shared by at least two donors. Raw reads were error-corrected and collapsed into unique sequences with a nearest-neighbor algorithm that merged closely related sequences to remove PCR and sequencing errors. CDR3 sequences were aligned to IMGT reference sequences to assign V, D and J gene segments. For a sequence to be retained, a match of at least six nucleotides to both a V gene segment and a J gene segment was required. A rearrangement counted as productive if the CDR3 had no stop codons and remained in frame with V and J, and every other rearrangement counted as non-productive. CDR3 was defined according to IMGT convention as the region running from the second conserved V-encoded cysteine to the conserved J-encoded phenylalanine. In an earlier analysis of approximately 500 of the donors, sequences lacking an unambiguous match to a single V gene segment were excluded. An earlier analysis of 587 of the donors called V segments functional above 56.7% productive rearrangements and segregating when the between-donor standard deviation exceeded 5%. A statistical classification framework was built to diagnose cytomegalovirus status from the catalog of TCR beta chain sequences. V and J gene assignment, in a later analysis, came from comparing TCR nucleotide sequences with IMGT/GENE-DB human TR gene sequences. The TCRdist pipeline was used in a later analysis to assign CDR3 sequences and most-parsimonious VDJ recombination scenarios. In a later analysis, each TCR beta chain was defined by its CDR3 amino acid sequence together with its V-gene family, and reads without a unique V-gene family were excluded. A later analysis removed 550 to 700 highly shared, low-generation-probability nucleotide sequences to deal with suspected cross-contamination and a sequencing artifact. A later analysis calculated a clonal expansion index for each public chain from normalized within-repertoire ranks of inferred template counts. A later analysis computed generation probabilities with a VDJ recombination model fitted to out-of-frame rearrangements, and checked the results against IGoR. Hypergeometric tests were used in a later analysis to score TCR-TCR, TCR-HLA and TCR-CMV co-occurrence, with a repertoire-size bias correction applied to the TCR pairs. A later analysis estimated false discovery rates by permuting HLA or CMV assignments 20 times. A later analysis grouped co-occurring TCRs with DBSCAN, adding TCRdist sequence similarity when clustering within HLA-allele-positive subsets. For co-occurrence clustering, repertoires with fewer than 30,000 or more than 120,000 public chains were excluded, along with several repertoires with anomalous nucleotide sharing. TCRdb re-hosts the immuneACCESS table, in-frame sequences only. Its copies lack some clones; in the studies checked, an unresolved V gene accounts for under half of them, and the cause for the rest is not known. D and trimming were read from the DNA, whereas the V and J calls and clone size are those reported in that table. Recorded for this sample are roughly 190,000 clones; more than 65% of them occurred a single time. The biggest ten clones account for around 1.9% of the sample.

The record originates from a study of cytomegalovirus exposure and HLA in healthy donors (dated by TCRdb to about 2017). Background for the entire study: According to an earlier analysis of a few hundred of the donors, about 179 million T cells yielded 117 million unique TCR beta sequences and around 300 Gb of sequence data. Using immunosequencing, the study profiled T cell repertoires from around 680 subjects and related those repertoires to cytomegalovirus serostatus. Roughly five DR-DQ haplotypes were handled as single units for association and clustering because linkage in the cohort was strong. An early release covering roughly 600 HLA-typed donors comprised about 320 gigabases of sequencing data and 85 million or so unique TCR sequences. To decide whether each TCR beta V gene segment behaved as functional or pseudogenic, an earlier analysis of some 600 of the donors relied on high-throughput TCR beta sequencing. A later genetic analysis used genome-wide SNP genotypes for about 55% of the 666 donors, treating that subset as a discovery cohort. Of the roughly 410 genotyped donors, roughly 80% were placed in the genetic ancestry cluster associated with self-reported Caucasian donors. Rather than using new phenotypic data, the later analysis identified candidate immune exposures from TCR beta sequences and from how often those sequences occurred across donors. Class I and class II HLA loci were covered by the typing at four-digit resolution. To study patterns of TCR occurrence, a later analysis re-analyzed previously published TCR beta repertoires from 666 donors and added high-resolution HLA genotyping. In addition to the first cohort of roughly 670 subjects, a separate validation cohort of 130 or so different subjects was used. Every discovery cohort repertoire had been produced on one sequencing platform. The study was designed to test whether signatures of past pathogen exposure could be identified by cataloging public T cell receptors. The study combined high-throughput TCR immunosequencing, statistical association of individual TCRs with disease status, and machine learning to predict cytomegalovirus infection status. Alongside the repertoire data, information on donor age, sex, ethnicity and CMV serostatus was compiled. On average, roughly 240,000 unique TCR beta nucleotide sequences were sequenced per donor among 398 genotyped donors of the cohort, with roughly 19% of those sequences being non-productive. Typing coverage varied by locus: about 620-640 donors for A, B, C, DRB1 and DQB1; roughly 500 for DQA1; approximately 610 for DPA1; approximately 450 for DPB1. On the study overall, not on this receptor specifically: Strong co-occurrence of HLA alleles, especially DR and DQ, made assigning TCR associations to individual alleles difficult. Specific HLA alleles were associated with 16,951 TCR beta sequences at a false discovery rate of 0.05 in a later analysis. The presence/absence analyses assumed that sequencing depth was roughly uniform across donors, and that assumption may not be true. Because some donors lacked HLA typing at each locus, the association tests relied only on the typed subset. A later analysis reported that several top co-occurrence clusters appeared linked to parvovirus B19, influenza, CMV and Epstein-Barr virus. A further reported finding was that TCR beta sequences accurately predicted the HLA-A and HLA-B alleles for most subjects in the first cohort. Compared with the roughly 600-donor mean, donors in an Asian-associated ancestry cluster had fewer N-insertions in productive TCRs, according to a later genetic analysis. Broadly in line with IMGT annotations, most TCR beta V segments showed up in productive rearrangements about 90% or about 30% of the time in an earlier analysis of about 500 of the donors. In a later analysis, most CMV-associated TCR beta chains were found to appear HLA-restricted, with HLA associations seemingly driven largely by CMV exposure. The classifier was reported to diagnose cytomegalovirus status with high specificity and sensitivity in both the original and validation cohorts. For the cohort, immune exposure information was limited to CMV serostatus. A cluster of highly shared sequence variants was judged likely to be a technical artifact of the sequencing pipeline. V-gene and J-gene trimming of TCR beta chains was associated with a missense DCLRE1C variant in a later genetic analysis, and the association was replicated in an independent cohort. The authors suggested that the approach could potentially be generalized to other disease states and immunological phenotypes. Some IMGT-functional V segments, including TRBV6-2 and TRBV6-3, could not be told apart with the 87-base-pair reads, so those segments were excluded. The cohort was sequenced for TCR beta chains only, and without alpha or paired-chain data the features that could be detected were limited. While some public TCRs were present in many individuals, most TCR sequences turned up only very rarely across donors. The study listed 150 to 200 TCR beta chains as associated with cytomegalovirus. The earlier analysis of some 540 of the donors excluded roughly 17 rarely observed V segments, including chromosome 9 orphons, because counts were too low. In a later analysis, the rate of TCR association differed among HLA loci, with DRB1 alleles having the most associated TCRs and HLA-C alleles having the fewest. Linkage disequilibrium might explain the correlated functional status among segregating V segments, but an unknown experimental factor could not be excluded. Three of the identified cytomegalovirus-associated TCR beta chains were confirmed in vitro to be specific for cytomegalovirus antigens. Compared with equally common non-associated chains, HLA-associated TCR beta chains in a later analysis were more clonally expanded and had lower generation probabilities.

The sequence derives from a woman younger than 45 in good health and CMV-seronegative. The sequencing sample was made of PBMCs. This sequence uses TRBV14 and TRBJ2-7; 8 bases in the junction line up with TRBD1. The CDR3: CASSQRTGPGEQYF. The DNA sequence follows: TGTGCCAGCAGCCAGCGGACAGGGCCGGGCGAGCAGTACTTC.